These 2 T cell receptor beta chains were sequenced from one sample in a study of T cells after yellow fever vaccination. TCRdb re-called the 5' RACE reads with MiXCR, one entry per CDR3 protein. Among 300,000 or so distinct CDR3 sequences listed, roughly 6.8% were seen once. This sample comprised PBMCs, obtained approximately 40 days after the first yellow fever vaccination. These TCRs come from a man between 18 and 35 years old who received the YFV17D yellow fever vaccine.

This clonotype was observed a few times. The chain joins TRBV5-1 to TRBJ2-5, with TRBD2 matching over 11 bases. Germline V gene lookup returns CDR1 SGHRS and CDR2 YFSETQ. The CDR3 runs to 16 residues. V shed 0 bases, J shed 7 bases, and the junction held 8 bases outside the gene matches. The CDR3 DNA reads as TGCGCCAGCAGCTTGGATAGACTAGCGGGGATCGGGACCCAGTACTTC. It encodes CASSLDRLAGIGTQYF.

This clonotype came up a few times. This chain uses TRBV5-1 with TRBJ1-4; D gene ambiguous. The CDR3 loop spans 14 amino acids. From germline, CDR1 is SGHRS and CDR2 YFSETQ. Trimming shortened V by 1 base and J by 8 bases, and 12 bases separated the two germline ends. The CDR3 sequence is CASSLTSSREKLFF. The CDR3 DNA reads TGCGCCAGCAGCTTGACGAGTAGTCGGGAAAAACTGTTTTTT.